This TCR beta chain originates from a study of T cells in Graves' hyperthyroidism and ophthalmopathy. Across the study: At the time of initial diagnosis and before any treatment, peripheral blood was collected.

The CDR3 sequence is 15 residues long. The germline V gene has CDR1 MDHEN and CDR2 SYDVKM. V lost 1 base and J lost 5; bases outside the gene matches: 7. This clonotype was observed at least ten times. Its antigen is not identified. RNA transcripts served as the template for amplifying TCR beta CDR3 regions. First-round RT-PCR targeting the TCR CDR3 was performed with the HTBI primer set. TCRdb ran MiXCR on the multiplex PCR reads and lists one entry per CDR3 protein. Here the sample spans some 770,000 distinct CDR3 sequences, 16% being singletons. Among the patients, aged 18 to 65, hyperthyroidism was newly diagnosed and had lasted under 2 months. Study-wide results and limits: The blood repertoire included most of the expanded thyroid clonotypes above 0.001. The model foresaw ophthalmopathy a median 6.5 months prior to onset.

The sequence came from a man between 18 and 29 years old with Graves' hyperthyroidism. The sample taken for sequencing was blood. This sequence joins TRBV28 and TRBJ2-5, with TRBD2 identical over 7 bases. CDR3 region: CASSLYGGSQETQYF. Here the CDR3 DNA reads TGTGCCAGCAGTTTATACGGCGGGAGCCAGGAGACCCAGTACTTC.